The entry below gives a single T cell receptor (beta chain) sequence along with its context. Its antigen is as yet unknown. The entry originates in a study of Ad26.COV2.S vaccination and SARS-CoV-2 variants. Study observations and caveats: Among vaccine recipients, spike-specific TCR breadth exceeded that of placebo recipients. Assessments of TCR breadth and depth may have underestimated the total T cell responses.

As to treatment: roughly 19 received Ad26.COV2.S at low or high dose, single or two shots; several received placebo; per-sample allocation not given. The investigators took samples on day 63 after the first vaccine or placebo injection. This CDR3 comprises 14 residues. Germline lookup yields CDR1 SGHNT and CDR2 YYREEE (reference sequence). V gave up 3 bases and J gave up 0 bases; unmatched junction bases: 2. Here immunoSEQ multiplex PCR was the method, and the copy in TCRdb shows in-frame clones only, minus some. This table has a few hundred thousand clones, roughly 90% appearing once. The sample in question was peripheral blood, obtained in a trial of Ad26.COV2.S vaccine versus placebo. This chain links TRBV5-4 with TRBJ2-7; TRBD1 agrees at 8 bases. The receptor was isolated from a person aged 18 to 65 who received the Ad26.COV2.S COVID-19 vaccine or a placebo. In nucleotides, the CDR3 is TGTGCCAGCAGCTGGGACAGGAGCTCCTACGAGCAGTACTTC. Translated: CASSWDRSSYEQYF.